The 23 T cell receptor beta chains in this list originate from one sample, sequenced in a study of blood T cell repertoires in COVID-19. Assay used: immunoSEQ multiplex PCR; TCRdb lists only in-frame clones, some missing. Of roughly 50,000 clones in the sample, approximately 90% are singletons; the top ten hold 25% to 30%. Sequencing was performed on peripheral blood. These receptors came from a human donor in a cohort sampled during active COVID-19.

This clone occurred a few times. The chain uses TRBV18 and TRBJ2-2; D is ambiguous. There are 14 residues in the CDR3. Germline assignment: CDR1 KGHSH and CDR2 LQKENI. Trimming took off 1 base at V and 6 bases at J, with 9 bases between the two ends. The CDR3 DNA is TGTGCCAGCTCACCACAAGATAGCTCCGGGGAGCTGTTTTTT. This gives the protein CASSPQDSSGELFF.

The chain uses TRBV9 and TRBJ2-7, with TRBD2 matching over 9 bases. CDR3 length: 15 amino acids. V gave up 0 bases and J gave up 3 bases; unmatched junction bases: 4. Germline CDR1 is SGDLS and CDR2 is YYNGEE. The CDR3 loop reads CASSVGREGLYEQYF. The CDR3 DNA sequence: TGTGCCAGCAGCGTAGGGCGGGAGGGCCTCTACGAGCAGTACTTC. Combining the CDR3 with reference TRBV9 and TRBJ2-7 gives the whole variable domain DSGVTQTPKHLITATGQRVTLRCSPRSGDLSVYWYQQSLDQGLQFLIQYYNGEERAKGNILERFSAQQFPDLHSELNLSSLELGDSALYFCASSVGREGLYEQYFGPGTRLTVT.

J is TRBJ2-4 and V is TRBV2; 8 bases match TRBD1. The CDR3 has 15 residues. The germline V gene encodes CDR1 SNHLY and CDR2 FYNNEI. V lost 2 bases to trimming and J lost 6 bases; unmatched junction nucleotides: 6. This chain's CDR3 is CASSESTGEGNIQYF. CDR3 nucleotide sequence: TGTGCCAGCAGTGAATCGACAGGGGAAGGAAACATTCAGTACTTC.

The chain employs TRBV18 and TRBJ1-5; 7 nucleotides agree with TRBD1. Germline assignment: CDR1 KGHSH and CDR2 LQKENI. The CDR3 covers 15 residues. The J segment lost 6 bases and the V segment lost 2 bases, leaving 7 bases of the junction unmatched. CDR3 in DNA: TGTGCCAGCTCACCATCTGACAGGGCTTTTCAGCCCCAGCATTTT. It yields the protein CASSPSDRAFQPQHF.

J is TRBJ1-2 and V is TRBV7-2; 8 nucleotides match TRBD1. Germline-derived CDR1 and CDR2 are SGHTA and FQGNSA. The CDR3 extends over 15 amino acids. The V gene end was trimmed by 1 base and the J gene end by 4 bases; junction bases not matched to a gene: 5. The CDR3 here is CASSLGTGMGYGYTF. The CDR3 coding sequence is TGTGCCAGCAGCTTAGGGACAGGGATGGGCTATGGCTACACCTTC.

The rearrangement joins TRBV19 to TRBJ2-2; 8 bases are a match to TRBD1. Germline lookup yields CDR1 LNHDA and CDR2 SQIVND (reference sequence). The V gene end was trimmed by 5 bases and the J gene end by 2 bases; junction bases not matched to a gene: 13. This CDR3 is built from 18 residues. CDR3 bases: TGTGCCAGTAGTGGCTTCCCGACAGGGGTTGAAAACACCGGGGAGCTGTTTTTT. It yields the protein CASSGFPTGVENTGELFF.

The chain couples TRBV18 to TRBJ1-2, with 12 bases fitting TRBD1. The ends lost 3 bases at V and 8 bases at J; junction bases unmatched: 7. Germline CDR1 reads KGHSH; CDR2 reads LQKENI. CDR3 length equals 15 residues. The CDR3, as DNA: TGTGCCAGCTCACCTTCCCGGGACAGGGGGCAAGGCTACACCTTC. It yields the protein CASSPSRDRGQGYTF.

This clone has just one count. V is TRBV11-2 and J is TRBJ2-7; maybe TRBD2 (5 bases). Germline CDR1 and CDR2: SGHAT and FQNNGV. Trimming removed 8 bases from V and 6 bases from J, with 14 bases in between. The CDR3 extends over 12 amino acids. The CDR3 loop is CASLGWAGEQYF. The DNA of the CDR3 is TGTGCCAGCCTTGGGTGGGCGGGCGAGCAGTACTTC.

The rearrangement uses TRBV27 and TRBJ2-7; 13 positions agree with TRBD2. The CDR3 is 14 amino acids. Losses at the gene ends were 7 bases for V and 7 bases for J; bases not matched to a gene: 7. From germline, CDR1 is MNHEY and CDR2 SMNVEV (reference sequence). CDR3 nucleotides: TGTGCCAGCATGACTAGCGGGAGGTGGTGGGAGCAGTACTTC. Amino acid sequence: CASMTSGRWWEQYF.

V usage is TRBV7-2 and J usage is TRBJ2-2; 9 positions match TRBD1. V was pared by 7 bases and J by 9 bases, with 9 bases of the junction left unmatched. This CDR3 is 14 amino acids long. The germline V gene encodes CDR1 SGHTA and CDR2 FQGNSA. The CDR3 sequence is CASTADRGGRELFF. CDR3 DNA sequence: TGTGCCAGCACCGCCGACAGGGGGGGCCGGGAGCTGTTTTTT.

The rearrangement links TRBV6-5 to TRBJ2-3; 11 bases match TRBD1. Germline V gene data show CDR1 as MNHEY and CDR2 as SVGAGI. The CDR3 runs 13 residues. After removal of 10 bases from V and 3 bases from J, the junction contained 3 bases not matched to a gene. CDR3 residues: CATGQGGTDTQYF. The DNA of the CDR3 is TGTGCCACGGGACAGGGGGGGACAGATACGCAGTATTTT.

The chain uses TRBV2 and TRBJ2-7, with D hard to call. Trimming took 5 bases from V and 0 from J, leaving 8 bases between them. Germline V CDR1 and CDR2: SNHLY, FYNNEI. CDR3 length: 13 amino acids. The CDR3 is CASSRDDSYEQYF. The CDR3 DNA sequence: TGTGCCAGCAGTCGCGATGACTCCTACGAGCAGTACTTC.

This sequence joins TRBV10-1 and TRBJ2-7; D may be TRBD1 (6 bases). V was clipped by 4 bases and J by 5 bases, with 21 bases between them. CDR1 is WNHNN and CDR2 is SYGVQD in the germline V gene (reference sequence). CDR3 length equals 16 residues. The CDR3 coding sequence is TGCGCCAGCAGTGGGGGCTACAGGGCACTTTTTCACGAGCAGTACTTC. Translating gives CASSGGYRALFHEQYF.

The rearrangement links TRBV28 to TRBJ2-7; 8 bases map to TRBD1. This CDR3 has 14 residues. The V and J ends lost 5 bases and 1 base, in that order; junction bases with no gene match: 4. Germline V gene sequence: CDR1 MDHEN, CDR2 SYDVKM. This CDR3 is CASSSQGASYEQYF. The CDR3 DNA is TGTGCCAGCAGTAGCCAGGGGGCTTCCTACGAGCAGTACTTC.

The chain combines TRBV5-4 with TRBJ2-3; no firm D call. The CDR3 length is 14 residues. V shed 0 bases and J shed 5 bases, with 10 bases lying between them. Germline CDR1 SGHNT, CDR2 YYREEE (reference sequence). CDR3 sequence (DNA): TGTGCCAGCAGCTTGGGGCTAGAGGAAGATACGCAGTATTTT. It specifies CASSLGLEEDTQYF. The variable domain in full, completed from reference TRBV5-4 and TRBJ2-3, reads ETGVTQSPTHLIKTRGQQVTLRCSSQSGHNTVSWYQQALGQGPQFIFQYYREEENGRGNFPPRFSGLQFPNYSSELNVNALELDDSALYLCASSLGLEEDTQYFGPGTRLTVL.

This rearrangement joins TRBV28 to TRBJ2-7; tentatively, D is TRBD1 (5 bases). There are 15 residues in the CDR3. Germline V gene lookup returns CDR1 MDHEN and CDR2 SYDVKM. Between the trimmed V and J ends, which lost 2 bases and 1 base, there was a span of 12 bases. The CDR3 protein is CASSLMTVASYEQYF. For the CDR3, the DNA is TGTGCCAGCAGTTTAATGACAGTCGCGTCCTACGAGCAGTACTTC.

This chain links TRBV19 with TRBJ1-5; 8 positions agree with TRBD1. This CDR3 region has 15 residues. Germline values: CDR1 LNHDA, CDR2 SQIVND (reference sequence). V shed 3 bases and J 9 bases; nucleotides not matched to a gene: 10. Here the CDR3 DNA reads TGTGCCAGTAGTATTACCGGACAGGGCAGCCGGCCCCAGCATTTT. Translation gives CASSITGQGSRPQHF.

The gene calls are TRBV7-9 and TRBJ2-1; 11 bases are shared with TRBD2. J was trimmed by 1 base and V by 5 bases; bases with no gene match: 13. CDR1 and CDR2 from the germline V gene are SEHNR and FQNEAQ (reference sequence). The CDR3 spans 19 residues. The chain's CDR3 is CASSPPASSSGRSYNEQFF. In DNA form, the CDR3 reads TGTGCCAGCAGCCCCCCCGCCAGTTCTAGCGGGAGGTCCTACAATGAGCAGTTCTTC.

This clone was found once. This chain uses TRBV19 with TRBJ1-2, with 10 nucleotides matching TRBD1. V lost 7 bases and J lost 7; bases outside the gene matches: 15. Germline CDR1 is LNHDA and CDR2 is SQIVND (reference sequence). The CDR3 has 16 amino acids. DNA of the CDR3: TGTGCCAGTACTCCTCAGGCGGACAGGGGGGTTCGTGGCTACACCTTC. Its protein product is CASTPQADRGVRGYTF.

This clone has only one observation. The chain combines TRBV27 with TRBJ2-7; 8 bases align to TRBD1. Germline values: CDR1 MNHEY, CDR2 SMNVEV (reference sequence). This CDR3 contains 17 residues. Trimming removed 1 base from V and 4 bases from J; junction bases left unmatched: 12. The CDR3 protein is CASSLFGVGRGPYEQYF. For the CDR3, the DNA is TGTGCCAGCAGTTTATTTGGAGTGGGCAGGGGGCCATACGAGCAGTACTTC.

The CDR3 coding sequence is TGTGCCAGCAGCTTTAGGGAGAGGAACATTCAGTACTTC. Translation: CASSFRERNIQYF. The gene calls are TRBV7-2 and TRBJ2-4, with D possibly matching TRBD2 (5 bases). V gave up 3 bases and J gave up 7 bases, with 10 bases separating them. Germline values: CDR1 SGHTA, CDR2 FQGNSA. This CDR3 is built from 13 residues.

The chain has TRBV3-1 (or the pseudogene TRBV3-2) and TRBJ1-4; D remains unclear. The V end was cut by 0 bases, the J end by 7 bases, with 15 bases between. The CDR3 sequence is 16 residues long. CDR1 is LGHDT, CDR2 YNNKEL, per germline (reference sequence). The CDR3, as DNA: TGTGCCAGCAGCCAAGATCTTGTGAGGTCGGGTGAAAAACTGTTTTTT. Amino acids: CASSQDLVRSGEKLFF.

The chain couples TRBV5-1 to TRBJ2-3, with 11 bases lining up with TRBD2. J lost 0 bases, V lost 4 bases, and 7 bases had no gene match. The CDR3 runs 17 residues. Germline-derived CDR1 and CDR2 are SGHRS and YFSETQ. DNA for the CDR3: TGCGCCAGCAGCCCGGCCGGGACTAGCGGTAGCACAGATACGCAGTATTTT. Encoded protein: CASSPAGTSGSTDTQYF. The full variable domain, completed using reference TRBV5-1 and TRBJ2-3, is KAGVTQTPRYLIKTRGQQVTLSCSPISGHRSVSWYQQTPGQGLQFLFEYFSETQRNKGNFPGRFSGRQFSNSRSEMNVSTLELGDSALYLCASSPAGTSGSTDTQYFGPGTRLTVL.